The 24 T cell receptor beta chains listed next were all sequenced from one sample in a study of regulatory T cells in long-lasting Graves disease. Libraries of TCR beta came from iRepertoire HTBI primers plus Arm-PCR of CDR3 regions. TCRdb processed the multiplex PCR reads anew with MiXCR; each CDR3 protein has one entry. The table has 450,000 or so distinct CDR3 sequences, around 21% seen once. Time point defined: persistent/refractory GD, antithyroid drugs over 5 years with positive TRAb. The TCR library was prepared using RNA isolated from PBMCs. The specimen was peripheral blood mononuclear cells (PBMCs), collected when the disease was refractory, from a patient treated with antithyroid drugs. The receptors were gathered from a female donor with Graves disease.

The chain combines TRBV19 with TRBJ2-7; D uncertain. V lost 5 bases and J 3 bases, leaving 8 bases between the germline ends. The CDR3 is 12 amino acids. Germline CDR1 and CDR2: LNHDA and SQIVND (reference sequence). The CDR3 DNA sequence: TGTGCCAGTAGTGAATCTGACTACGAGCAGTACTTC. Amino acids: CASSESDYEQYF.

This clonotype was picked up one time. The V gene is TRBV29-1, the J gene TRBJ2-3; 9 bases match TRBD1. CDR1 is SQVTM and CDR2 is ANQGSEA in the germline V gene. The CDR3 spans 12 residues. Trimming took 6 bases from V and 7 from J; bases not matched to a gene: 5. This CDR3 is CSVVDRGYTQYF. CDR3 DNA sequence: TGCAGCGTCGTGGACAGGGGATATACGCAGTATTTT.

In this sample, this clonotype turned up many times. This chain joins TRBV6-1 and TRBJ1-5; D is uncertain. Germline V gene lookup returns CDR1 MNHNS and CDR2 SASEGT. Trimming stripped 8 bases from V and 5 bases from J, with 16 bases between. The CDR3 is made up of 14 amino acids. DNA of the CDR3: TGTGCCAGCTCTTCACCGGGGTTTGATCAGCCCCAGCATTTT. Its protein is CASSSPGFDQPQHF.

This clonotype has a handful of counts. A much larger clone lies a single base off, so this may be a read error. V and J are TRBV28 and TRBJ1-1; perhaps TRBD1 as D (5 bases). Germline assignment: CDR1 MDHEN and CDR2 SYDVKM. The CDR3 extends over 15 amino acids. CDR3 protein: CAGSQNLGGSVLAFF. As DNA, the CDR3 is TGTGCCGGCAGCCAAAATCTCGGGGGATCGGTTTTAGCTTTCTTT.

This clonotype was observed a handful of times. The chain uses TRBV7-2 and TRBJ2-7; 13 bases are a match to TRBD2. The length of the CDR3 is 13 residues. The germline V gene encodes CDR1 SGHTA and CDR2 FQGNSA. After removal of 5 bases from V and 9 bases from J, the junction contained 4 bases not matched to a gene. CDR3 coding DNA: TGTGCCAGCAGCCGGACTAGCGGGAGCCTGCAGTACTTC. Protein: CASSRTSGSLQYF.

In its sample, this clonotype was seen a few times. V usage is TRBV7-2 and J usage is TRBJ2-3; weak D call: TRBD1 (5 bases). Germline CDR1 is SGHTA and CDR2 is FQGNSA. This CDR3 comprises 15 residues. Trimming took off 5 bases at V and 2 bases at J, with 14 bases between the two ends. DNA for the CDR3: TGTGCCAGCAGCCAATCAAGGGGCCCCACAGATACGCAGTATTTT. Encoded protein: CASSQSRGPTDTQYF.

This chain uses TRBV10-3 with TRBJ1-1; D ambiguous. V was trimmed by 3 bases and J by 6 bases, leaving 8 bases between them. This CDR3 is 12 amino acids long. Germline V gene sequence: CDR1 ENHRY, CDR2 SYGVKD. In DNA, the CDR3 is TGTGCCATCAGTGATACCTTACCTGAAGCTTTCTTT. This gives the protein CAISDTLPEAFF.

For this clonotype: A clone one base away is much larger, so this may be a read error. V is TRBV24-1 and J is TRBJ1-1; D is undetermined. CDR3 length: 17 residues. V shed 6 bases and J shed 1 base, with 20 bases lying between them. Germline CDR1 is KGHDR and CDR2 is SFDVKD. The CDR3 DNA follows: TGTGCCACCAGTAGACTGGGAGTTCGTCGAGGGAACACTGAAGCTTTCTTT. Protein product: CATSRLGVRRGNTEAFF.

There are many counts of this clonotype. V usage is TRBV28 and J usage is TRBJ1-2; the D is unclear. The V and J ends lost 8 bases and 5 bases respectively, with 15 bases between them. In germline, CDR1 is MDHEN, CDR2 SYDVKM. The CDR3 extends over 13 amino acids. Written as DNA, the CDR3 is TGTGCCAGCGGGCCGTCCTTAGGTTATGGCTACACCTTC. As protein: CASGPSLGYGYTF.

This clonotype came up a few times. The chain uses TRBV20-1 and TRBJ2-7, with D possibly TRBD1 on 5 matching bases. V dropped 0 bases and J dropped 3 bases, with 12 bases sitting between them. The CDR3 loop spans 14 amino acids. Per germline, CDR1 DFQATT and CDR2 SNEGSKA (reference sequence). In nucleotides, the CDR3 is TGCAGTGCTAGAGACAGGGAAAGTTTCTACGAGCAGTACTTC. This sequence encodes CSARDRESFYEQYF.

This clonotype was observed a few times. The V call is TRBV11-3, the J call TRBJ2-7, with TRBD1 matching over 7 bases. The V segment lost 4 bases and the J segment 2 bases; nucleotides outside the gene matches: 8. The CDR3 runs to 15 residues. The germline CDR1 and CDR2 sequences are SGHNT and YENEEA. CDR3: CASSSHGQETYEQYF. The CDR3, as DNA: TGTGCCAGCAGCTCTCACGGACAGGAGACCTACGAGCAGTACTTC.

The chain joins TRBV5-1 to TRBJ2-2; 9 bases are a match to TRBD2. This CDR3 has 17 residues. Germline V CDR1 and CDR2: SGHRS, YFSETQ. Unmatched junction bases numbered 9, after V lost 3 bases and J lost 3 bases. The CDR3 protein is CASSWLLVAGDTGELFF. CDR3 in DNA: TGCGCCAGCAGCTGGTTGTTAGTAGCGGGGGACACCGGGGAGCTGTTTTTT.

This clonotype came up a few times. This rearrangement joins TRBV29-1 to TRBJ1-2, with 9 bases identical to TRBD1. Germline CDR1 SQVTM, CDR2 ANQGSEA. V lost 4 bases, J lost 4 bases, and 7 bases stayed unmatched. The CDR3 runs to 14 residues. The CDR3 here is CSVARQGVSYGYTF. In DNA, the CDR3 is TGCAGCGTTGCCCGACAGGGGGTAAGCTATGGCTACACCTTC.

At least ten counts were recorded for this clonotype. This chain uses TRBV29-1 with TRBJ2-3; weak D call: TRBD2 (7 bases). Trimming stripped 6 bases from V and 4 bases from J, with 14 bases between. Germline CDR1 reads SQVTM; CDR2 reads ANQGSEA. The CDR3 consists of 13 residues. The CDR3 sequence: CSVGEGGADTQYF. The CDR3, as DNA: TGCAGCGTGGGGGAAGGGGGGGCAGATACGCAGTATTTT.

V is TRBV10-3 and J is TRBJ2-1; TRBD2 might be the D (6 bases). This CDR3 contains 15 residues. Germline-derived CDR1 and CDR2 are ENHRY and SYGVKD. Trimming took off 3 bases at V and 9 bases at J, with 18 bases between the two ends. The CDR3 DNA reads TGTGCCATCAGTGACGTAACGGGGGTTCGGGTTGAGCAGTTCTTC. This sequence encodes CAISDVTGVRVEQFF.

The genes are TRBV29-1 and TRBJ2-1, with 14 bases lining up with TRBD2. This CDR3 has 15 amino acids. J gave up 5 bases and V 3 bases, and 3 bases lay outside the gene matches. Germline assignment: CDR1 SQVTM and CDR2 ANQGSEA. The CDR3 DNA is TGCAGCGTTGATGGGACTAGCGGGAGTGACAATGAGCAGTTCTTC. Residues: CSVDGTSGSDNEQFF.

To note about this clonotype: No conserved phenylalanine or tryptophan is present at the end of the CDR3, so a read error is the likely explanation. The chain combines TRBV6-2 or TRBV6-3 with TRBJ1-2; 7 bases are shared with TRBD1. V dropped 7 bases and J dropped 4; count of bases not matched to a gene: 12. Per the germline V gene, CDR1 is MNHEY and CDR2 is SVGEGT. The CDR3 totals 15 residues. The CDR3 DNA reads as TGTGCCAGCATGGGTCCCGGGACAGCGCGCTATGGCTACACCCTC. This encodes CASMGPGTARYGYTL.

This clonotype has a handful of counts. The chain recombines TRBV29-1 with TRBJ2-5, with TRBD2 matching 10 bases. V shed 2 bases and J 4 bases; nucleotides not matched to a gene: 4. The CDR3 is made up of 14 amino acids. The germline CDR1 and CDR2 sequences are SQVTM and ANQGSEA. DNA of the CDR3: TGCAGCGTTGAATCAGCGGGAGGGCGAGAGACCCAGTACTTC. Translating gives CSVESAGGRETQYF.

This clonotype has more than one count but fewer than ten. The chain joins TRBV19 to TRBJ2-5; tentative D call: TRBD1 (6 bases). This CDR3 contains 14 residues. Looked up from germline, CDR1 is LNHDA and CDR2 is SQIVND (reference sequence). V was clipped by 5 bases and J by 1 base, with 11 bases between them. The chain's CDR3 is CASSFGQPQETQYF. CDR3 coding DNA: TGTGCCAGTAGTTTCGGACAGCCCCAAGAGACCCAGTACTTC.

As regards this clonotype: At one end the junction does not follow the germline gene, possibly because of a read error. DNA for the CDR3: TGCGCCGGCAGCTTTACTAGCGGCTACGAGCAGTACTTC. This sequence encodes CAGSFTSGYEQYF. This rearrangement joins TRBV5-1 to TRBJ2-7, with 8 bases that match TRBD2. The CDR3 is 13 amino acids. CDR1 is SGHRS, CDR2 YFSETQ, per germline.

This clonotype has a count of ten or more. V gene TRBV29-1 combines with J gene TRBJ1-2; no clear D gene. The CDR3 totals 13 residues. The V end was cut by 3 bases, the J end by 2 bases, with 10 bases between. The germline gives CDR1 SQVTM, CDR2 ANQGSEA. This CDR3 reads CSVESSRNYGYTF. CDR3 nucleotides: TGCAGCGTTGAGTCCTCAAGGAACTATGGCTACACCTTC.

The gene calls are TRBV20-1 and TRBJ2-7; 9 bases align to TRBD1. From germline, CDR1 is DFQATT and CDR2 SNEGSKA (reference sequence). V was clipped by 2 bases and J by 3 bases; unmatched bases: 5. The length of the CDR3 is 14 residues. The CDR3 is CSARTTGGYYEQYF. CDR3 nucleotides: TGCAGTGCTAGAACGACAGGGGGTTACTACGAGCAGTACTTC.

Ten or more counts support this clonotype. The chain combines TRBV6-5 with TRBJ2-5, with D perhaps matching TRBD1 (5 bases). The CDR3 length is 14 residues. Germline CDR1 MNHEY, CDR2 SVGAGI. Trimming took 2 bases from V and 2 from J, leaving 9 bases between them. The CDR3 DNA sequence: TGTGCCAGCAGTTACGCAGGGCAGCAAGAGACCCAGTACTTC. Its protein is CASSYAGQQETQYF.

This clonotype was observed a few times. This chain connects TRBV4-1 to TRBJ2-5; D is unresolved. The CDR3 extends over 12 amino acids. Germline V lookup: CDR1 MGHRA, CDR2 YSYEKL. V was cut by 1 base and J by 4 bases, with 4 bases left in between. The CDR3 coding sequence is TGCGCCAGCAGCCAAGCGGGAGAGACCCAGTACTTC. It encodes CASSQAGETQYF.